The 12 T cell receptor beta chains below come from one sample, sequenced in a study of blood T cells in healthy people across ages. Next came a second PCR, run for about 7 to 12 cycles, which used a sample-barcoded 5' primer along with a J-beta primer mix. Via MiXCR, TCRdb re-called the 5' RACE reads, giving one row per CDR3 protein. The repertoire has roughly 1,700,000 distinct CDR3 sequences, 28% of them found once; the top ten carry more than 6%. Sequenced sample: blood. The receptors were sampled from a woman aged 25 to 39 in good health.

This chain joins TRBV19 and TRBJ2-5; 9 nucleotides line up with TRBD1. V gave up 8 bases and J gave up 7 bases; unmatched junction bases: 11. Germline lookup yields CDR1 LNHDA and CDR2 SQIVND (reference sequence). This CDR3 spans 14 amino acids. CDR3 in DNA: TGTGCCAGTTCCGGGACAGGGAATGGCGGGACCCAGTACTTC. Its translation: CASSGTGNGGTQYF.

Here the CDR3 reads CSASRGRGGYTF. The CDR3 DNA is TGCAGTGCTAGTAGGGGTAGGGGTGGCTACACCTTC. The chain combines TRBV20-1 with TRBJ1-2, with D possibly matching TRBD1 (5 bases). CDR3 size: 12 residues. Trimming took 3 bases from V and 7 from J, leaving 12 bases between them. The V gene's germline CDR1 is DFQATT and CDR2 SNEGSKA (reference sequence).

This clonotype was counted many times. V is TRBV15 and J is TRBJ2-5, with unresolved D. Germline-derived CDR1 and CDR2 are LNHNV and YYDKDF (reference sequence). This CDR3 is 13 amino acids long. Between the trimmed V and J ends, which lost 0 bases and 4 bases, there was a span of 6 bases. The CDR3, as DNA: TGTGCCACCAGCAGAGATGGGGTAGAGACCCAGTACTTC. As protein: CATSRDGVETQYF.

The chain has TRBV15 and TRBJ2-7, with no clear D. The CDR3 has 13 amino acids. The V end lost 2 bases, the J end lost 0 bases, and 5 bases lay between the germline ends. Germline V gene data show CDR1 as LNHNV and CDR2 as YYDKDF (reference sequence). The CDR3 nucleotides are TGTGCCACCAGCAGATCGTACTCCTACGAGCAGTACTTC. As protein: CATSRSYSYEQYF. Looking up the rest from reference TRBV15 and TRBJ2-7 gives the full variable domain: DAMVIQNPRYQVTQFGKPVTLSCSQTLNHNVMYWYQQKSSQAPKLLFHYYDKDFNNEADTPDNFQSRRPNTSFCFLDIRSPGLGDTAMYLCATSRSYSYEQYFGPGTRLTVT.

This clonotype was picked up a small number of times. This chain joins TRBV6-6 and TRBJ1-6, with D uncertain. Germline V gene data show CDR1 as MNHNY and CDR2 as SVGAGI (reference sequence). V dropped 6 bases and J dropped 14 bases, with 11 bases sitting between them. The CDR3 covers 11 residues. The CDR3 protein is CASRSWGSLHF. CDR3 coding DNA: TGTGCCAGCAGGTCATGGGGATCCCTCCACTTT.

This clonotype was seen only a few times. The V and J genes are TRBV5-5 and TRBJ2-1, with D perhaps assigned TRBD1 or TRBD2 (5 bases each). Looked up from germline, CDR1 is SGHKS and CDR2 is YYEKEE (reference sequence). The V end lost 4 bases, the J end lost 1 base, and 15 bases lay between the germline ends. The CDR3 consists of 16 residues. The CDR3 sequence: CASSAVGAPSYNEQFF. The CDR3 DNA sequence: TGTGCCAGCAGCGCTGTCGGGGCCCCTTCCTACAATGAGCAGTTCTTC.

The chain joins TRBV10-3 to TRBJ1-1; no clear D. Trimming shortened V by 2 bases and J by 1 base, and 5 bases separated the two germline ends. The CDR3 runs to 13 residues. Looked up from germline, CDR1 is ENHRY and CDR2 is SYGVKD. For the CDR3, the DNA is TGTGCCATCAGTGAGAGGGAGAACACTGAAGCTTTCTTT. Protein product: CAISERENTEAFF.

This chain links TRBV5-1 with TRBJ1-1, with 7 bases that match TRBD1. V shed 6 bases, J shed 1 base, and the junction held 9 bases outside the gene matches. Germline values: CDR1 SGHRS, CDR2 YFSETQ. There are 15 residues in the CDR3. The CDR3 loop reads CASNRDSDPNTEAFF. CDR3 DNA sequence: TGCGCCAGCAACCGGGACAGTGATCCGAACACTGAAGCTTTCTTT.

Concerning this clonotype: At one boundary the junction diverges from the germline segment, which might be a read error. The CDR3, as DNA: TGTGCCGGCAGTTTATCATTCTGGACAGCTGATAGCAATCAGCCCCAGCATTTT. Its protein product is CAGSLSFWTADSNQPQHF. The chain uses TRBV28 and TRBJ1-5; possibly TRBD1 for D (6 bases). CDR1 MDHEN and CDR2 SYDVKM come from the germline V gene. The CDR3 is made up of 18 amino acids. Together with reference TRBV28 and TRBJ1-5, the CDR3 gives the full variable domain: DVKVTQSSRYLVKRTGEKVFLECVQDMDHENMFWYRQDPGLGLRLIYFSYDVKMKEKGDIPEGYSVSREKKERFSLILESASTNQTSMYLCAGSLSFWTADSNQPQHFGDGTRLSIL.

This clonotype was seen only a few times. V and J are TRBV29-1 and TRBJ1-6, with 7 nucleotides matching TRBD1. Germline-derived CDR1 and CDR2 are SQVTM and ANQGSEA. The CDR3 extends over 14 amino acids. Trimming took 6 bases from V and 7 from J; bases not matched to a gene: 9. The CDR3 loop reads CSVIQGPMNSPLHF. CDR3 DNA: TGCAGCGTAATACAGGGGCCAATGAATTCACCCCTCCACTTT.

This clonotype was seen repeatedly, ten times or more. The chain carries TRBV25-1 and TRBJ2-1; D might be TRBD1 (6 bases). The germline V gene encodes CDR1 MGHDK and CDR2 SYGVNS. V was shortened by 6 bases and J by 0 bases, with 12 bases between the two germline ends. The CDR3 has 15 residues. CDR3: CASRNRVSSYNEQFF. CDR3 in DNA: TGTGCCAGCAGGAACAGGGTTAGCTCCTACAATGAGCAGTTCTTC.

This chain joins TRBV3-1 and TRBJ2-1, with TRBD2 matching over 8 bases. Germline V gives CDR1 LGHDT, CDR2 YNNKEL (reference sequence). The CDR3 has 14 residues. Losses at the gene ends were 4 bases for V and 9 bases for J; bases not matched to a gene: 8. For the CDR3, the DNA is TGTGCCAGCAGCCGAGGTACGGGAGGGGTTGAGCAGTTCTTC. Protein product: CASSRGTGGVEQFF.